The 28 T cell receptor beta chains below all came from one sample that was sequenced in a study of blood T cells in healthy people across ages. A J-beta primer mix and a sample-barcoded 5' primer were used in a second PCR of roughly 6 to 11 cycles. Each CDR3 protein gets one entry after TCRdb re-called the 5' RACE reads with MiXCR. The table has about 670,000 distinct CDR3 sequences, over 40% seen once; the top ten hold approximately 15%. Sequencing was performed on blood. These receptors were obtained from a woman of 80 years or more in good health.

This clonotype has a count of ten or more. The chain links TRBV5-1 to TRBJ2-3, with D tentatively TRBD1 (5 bases). This CDR3 is built from 16 residues. V lost 0 bases, J lost 1 base, and 12 bases lay in between. Per germline, CDR1 SGHRS and CDR2 YFSETQ. CDR3: CASSLDARRGTDTQYF. CDR3 in DNA: TGCGCCAGCAGCTTGGATGCTCGCAGGGGCACAGATACGCAGTATTTT.

There are many counts of this clonotype. The genes are TRBV20-1 and TRBJ1-2, with TRBD1 matching over 8 bases. The CDR3 consists of 16 residues. V shed 0 bases, J shed 4 bases, and the junction held 10 bases outside the gene matches. Looked up from germline, CDR1 is DFQATT and CDR2 is SNEGSKA (reference sequence). This CDR3 is CSARDLLAGGFYGYTF. The CDR3 DNA is TGCAGTGCTAGAGATCTTCTGGCAGGGGGCTTCTATGGCTACACCTTC.

CDR3 residues: CAIREPGQGYEQYF. In DNA form, the CDR3 reads TGTGCCATCAGGGAACCGGGACAGGGGTACGAGCAGTACTTC. V usage is TRBV10-3 and J usage is TRBJ2-7; 10 positions match TRBD1. Germline values: CDR1 ENHRY, CDR2 SYGVKD. The CDR3 loop spans 14 amino acids. Unmatched junction bases numbered 6, after V lost 6 bases and J lost 4 bases.

This clonotype was seen ten or more times. V usage is TRBV7-2 and J usage is TRBJ2-2; TRBD2 matches 12 bases. With 1 base clipped from V and 6 bases from J, the junction kept 3 bases outside the gene matches. CDR3 length equals 16 residues. The germline gives CDR1 SGHTA, CDR2 FQGNSA. CDR3 DNA: TGTGCCAGCAGCTTAGGCCTAGCGGGGGGGTCCGGGGAGCTGTTTTTT. Its protein product is CASSLGLAGGSGELFF. The complete variable domain, with remaining parts taken from reference TRBV7-2 and TRBJ2-2, reads GAGVSQSPSNKVTEKGKDVELRCDPISGHTALYWYRQSLGQGLEFLIYFQGNSAPDKSGLPSDRFSAERTGGSVSTLTIQRTQQEDSAVYLCASSLGLAGGSGELFFGEGSRLTVL.

The V and J genes are TRBV11-2 and TRBJ2-7; 7 bases are shared with TRBD1. The J call is uncertain, as TRBJ2-5 better fits the DNA end. CDR1 and CDR2 from the germline V gene are SGHAT and FQNNGV. The CDR3 totals 14 residues. This chain's CDR3 is CASSPQTGFKTQYF. CDR3 nucleotide sequence: TGTGCCAGCAGCCCCCAGACAGGGTTTAAGACCCAGTACTTC.

This clonotype was seen a handful of times. V gene TRBV2 combines with J gene TRBJ2-1; the match to TRBD2 covers 10 bases. The length of the CDR3 is 14 residues. J was trimmed by 7 bases and V by 6 bases; bases with no gene match: 6. The germline gives CDR1 SNHLY, CDR2 FYNNEI. For the CDR3, the DNA is TGTGCCAGCAGCTATAGCGGGGGGAGTAATGAGCAGTTCTTC. Its translation: CASSYSGGSNEQFF.

As regards this clonotype: With a much larger clone just one base away, this may be a read error. V and J are TRBV6-2 or TRBV6-3 and TRBJ1-2; D possibly corresponds to TRBD1 (5 bases). V lost 2 bases and J 10 bases, leaving 17 bases between the germline ends. The CDR3 contains 14 residues. Germline CDR1 reads MNHEY; CDR2 reads SVGEGT. The CDR3 coding sequence is TGTGCCAGCAGTTACGGGGGACTCTTCGGGCCCTACACCTTC. Amino acid sequence: CASSYGGLFGPYTF.

V is TRBV9 and J is TRBJ1-1; no reliable D call. CDR3 length equals 13 residues. Germline-derived CDR1 and CDR2 are SGDLS and YYNGEE. Trimming pared 2 bases from V and 5 bases from J, leaving 10 bases between. The CDR3, as DNA: TGTGCCAGCAGCGTCCTTTCGAGGACTGAAGCTTTCTTT. Protein sequence: CASSVLSRTEAFF. Full variable domain (missing parts from reference TRBV9 and TRBJ1-1): DSGVTQTPKHLITATGQRVTLRCSPRSGDLSVYWYQQSLDQGLQFLIQYYNGEERAKGNILERFSAQQFPDLHSELNLSSLELGDSALYFCASSVLSRTEAFFGQGTRLTVV.

The CDR3 DNA follows: TGTGCCAGCAGCTTACGGGAGGGTGACACAGATACGCAGTATTTT. It translates to CASSLREGDTDTQYF. The V and J genes are TRBV11-2 and TRBJ2-3; 8 bases line up with TRBD2. Trimming cost V 2 bases and J 2 bases; bases outside gene matches: 3. Germline V gene sequence: CDR1 SGHAT, CDR2 FQNNGV. This CDR3 has 15 residues.

The chain carries TRBV2 and TRBJ1-1; no firm D call. CDR3 length: 13 residues. The V end lost 1 base, the J end lost 5 bases, and 8 bases lay between the germline ends. CDR1 and CDR2 from the germline V gene are SNHLY and FYNNEI. CDR3 sequence reads: CASSEDFNTEAFF. In DNA form, the CDR3 reads TGTGCCAGCAGTGAAGACTTTAATACTGAAGCTTTCTTT. Based on the CDR3 plus reference TRBV2 and TRBJ1-1, the full variable domain is EPEVTQTPSHQVTQMGQEVILRCVPISNHLYFYWYRQILGQKVEFLVSFYNNEISEKSEIFDDQFSVERPDGSNFTLKIRSTKLEDSAMYFCASSEDFNTEAFFGQGTRLTVV.

This clonotype came up a few times. The V and J genes are TRBV10-3 and TRBJ2-4, with D hard to call. The closer fit of TRBJ2-7 to the DNA end suggests the J call may be wrong. The germline V gene encodes CDR1 ENHRY and CDR2 SYGVKD. CDR3 length: 10 amino acids. The CDR3 here is CAISESEQYF. CDR3 sequence (DNA): TGTGCCATCAGTGAGAGCGAGCAGTACTTC.

A remark on this clonotype: At one boundary the junction diverges from the germline segment, which might be a read error. The chain couples TRBV27 to TRBJ2-2; 10 bases align to TRBD2. The CDR3 covers 17 residues. Germline-derived CDR1 and CDR2 are MNHEY and SMNVEV (reference sequence). The CDR3 region is CAGSRAGGLVRTGELFF. The CDR3 DNA sequence: TGTGCCGGCAGTCGAGCGGGAGGGCTCGTGAGGACCGGGGAGCTGTTTTTT.

Written as DNA, the CDR3 is TGCAGTGCTAGGGTGTGGGGTTTTGCCAAAAACATTCAGTACTTC. The encoded protein is CSARVWGFAKNIQYF. The chain combines TRBV20-1 with TRBJ2-4; D ambiguous. Per germline, CDR1 DFQATT and CDR2 SNEGSKA (reference sequence). This CDR3 is 15 amino acids long. Trimming removed 3 bases at V and 1 base at J, with 13 bases between.

About this clonotype itself: At one of its ends the junction is not consistent with the germline gene, which may arise from a read error. CDR3 sequence: CSVLGQGANYGCTF. CDR3 nucleotides: TGCAGCGTTCTCGGACAGGGGGCCAACTATGGCTGCACCTTC. This rearrangement joins TRBV29-1 to TRBJ1-2, with 11 bases lining up with TRBD1. CDR3 length equals 14 residues. Germline CDR1 and CDR2: SQVTM and ANQGSEA. The variable domain in full, completed from reference TRBV29-1 and TRBJ1-2, reads SAVISQKPSRDICQRGTSLTIQCQVDSQVTMMFWYRQQPGQSLTLIATANQGSEATYESGFVIDKFPISRPNLTFSTLTVSNMSPEDSSIYLCSVLGQGANYGCTFGSGTRLTVV.

This clonotype was counted many times. This rearrangement joins TRBV7-2 to TRBJ2-1; TRBD2 aligns across 9 bases. The trim removed 3 bases at V and 6 bases at J, leaving 6 bases unmatched. The CDR3 contains 15 residues. The V gene's germline CDR1 is SGHTA and CDR2 FQGNSA. In nucleotides, the CDR3 is TGTGCCAGCAGCTTCAATAGCGGGAGAGTCAATGAGCAGTTCTTC. It codes for CASSFNSGRVNEQFF.

This clonotype has just a few counts. The chain recombines TRBV29-1 with TRBJ1-1, with no clear D. This CDR3 contains 13 residues. Germline-derived CDR1 and CDR2 are SQVTM and ANQGSEA. The V end lost 4 bases, the J end lost 0 bases, and 9 bases lay between the germline ends. Written as DNA, the CDR3 is TGCAGCGTTGTGGCGGTAATGAACACTGAAGCTTTCTTT. This gives the protein CSVVAVMNTEAFF. The full variable domain, in which reference TRBV29-1 and TRBJ1-1 provide the parts outside the CDR3, is SAVISQKPSRDICQRGTSLTIQCQVDSQVTMMFWYRQQPGQSLTLIATANQGSEATYESGFVIDKFPISRPNLTFSTLTVSNMSPEDSSIYLCSVVAVMNTEAFFGQGTRLTVV.

V and J are TRBV29-1 and TRBJ2-1, with a tentative D call TRBD1 (7 bases). The J call is uncertain, as TRBJ2-7 better fits the DNA end. The CDR3 covers 14 residues. Germline V CDR1 and CDR2: SQVTM, ANQGSEA. The CDR3 DNA sequence: TGCAGCGTGGGGGGACAGCTATCCTACAATGAGCAGTACTTC. This translates into CSVGGQLSYNEQYF.

The table lists this clonotype with a few counts. The chain has TRBV24-1 and TRBJ1-5; weak D call: TRBD1 (6 bases). Germline assignment: CDR1 KGHDR and CDR2 SFDVKD. V was pared by 4 bases and J by 12 bases, with 24 bases between. The CDR3 sequence is 16 residues long. The CDR3, as DNA: TGTGCCACCAGTGACGGGGGAGGACAGTACCCTTATGGCCAGCATTTT. This encodes CATSDGGGQYPYGQHF.

In this sample, this clonotype turned up a few times. The genes are TRBV10-3 and TRBJ1-5; possibly TRBD1 for D (6 bases). V lost 0 bases to trimming and J lost 6 bases, with 12 bases between them. The CDR3 totals 15 residues. The germline CDR1 and CDR2 sequences are ENHRY and SYGVKD. The CDR3 nucleotides are TGTGCCATCAGTGAGTCGATAGGGGGGACTCAGCCCCAGCATTTT. This translates into CAISESIGGTQPQHF.

The chain employs TRBV12-3 or TRBV12-4 and TRBJ1-5, with D tentatively TRBD1 (6 bases). V dropped 5 bases and J dropped 0 bases, with 20 bases sitting between them. The CDR3 spans 18 residues. CDR3 nucleotide sequence: TGTGCCAGCAGTACCTGGGGAAGGGGGGGTTATAGCAATCAGCCCCAGCATTTT. This translates into CASSTWGRGGYSNQPQHF.

The chain combines TRBV5-1 with TRBJ2-2, with 8 bases identical to TRBD2. Germline V gene data show CDR1 as SGHRS and CDR2 as YFSETQ. The CDR3 is 15 residues long. V was clipped by 4 bases and J by 1 base; unmatched bases: 3. CDR3 DNA sequence: TGCGCCAGCAGCCAAGCGGGGGTGAACACCGGGGAGCTGTTTTTT. This gives the protein CASSQAGVNTGELFF.

J is TRBJ2-7 and V is TRBV24-1, with 7 bases identical to TRBD1. The end of the DNA fits TRBJ2-5 better, so the J call may be wrong. Per the germline V gene, CDR1 is KGHDR and CDR2 is SFDVKD. The CDR3 runs to 17 residues. The chain's CDR3 is CATSPTPGTGAQETQYF. DNA for the CDR3: TGTGCCACCAGTCCCACTCCCGGAACAGGGGCCCAAGAGACCCAGTACTTC.

A word on this clonotype: A much larger clonotype is one base distant, so this may be a read error. V usage is TRBV20-1 and J usage is TRBJ2-1; 8 nucleotides line up with TRBD2. The CDR3 has 13 residues. The ends lost 6 bases at V and 6 bases at J; junction bases unmatched: 7. Germline V gene data show CDR1 as DFQATT and CDR2 as SNEGSKA (reference sequence). CDR3 coding DNA: TGCAGTGCCACTAGCGGTTCCAGCAATGAGCAGTTCTTC. Protein product: CSATSGSSNEQFF.

As to this clonotype: A much larger clone lies one base from this, so it may be a read error. The CDR3 spells CASNPGQGYNVQFF. The CDR3 nucleotides read TGTGCCAGCAACCCCGGACAGGGTTACAATGTGCAGTTCTTC. The gene calls are TRBV7-8 and TRBJ2-1, with 8 bases that match TRBD1. Germline lookup yields CDR1 SGHVS and CDR2 FQNEAQ. The CDR3 extends over 14 amino acids.

The V gene is TRBV7-6, the J gene TRBJ2-7; 9 positions match TRBD1. Germline V gene lookup returns CDR1 SGHVS and CDR2 FNYEAQ. The J segment lost 3 bases and the V segment lost 0 bases, leaving 6 bases of the junction unmatched. This CDR3 is 16 amino acids long. This chain's CDR3 is CASSLAGGTGRYEQYF. Here the CDR3 DNA reads TGTGCCAGCAGCTTAGCGGGTGGGACAGGGCGCTACGAGCAGTACTTC.

The J gene is TRBJ1-2, the V gene TRBV7-2; possibly TRBD1 for D (6 bases). The CDR3 runs 18 residues. The V gene lost 0 bases and the J gene lost 5 bases, with 22 bases spanning the gap. Germline V lookup: CDR1 SGHTA, CDR2 FQGNSA. The CDR3 is CASSLAGGFGGHFYGYTF. CDR3 in DNA: TGTGCCAGCAGCTTAGCGGGGGGGTTCGGGGGCCACTTTTATGGCTACACCTTC.

The rearrangement links TRBV24-1 to TRBJ1-5; D uncertain. V shed 5 bases and J shed 7 bases, with 11 bases lying between them. This CDR3 has 13 residues. Looked up from germline, CDR1 is KGHDR and CDR2 is SFDVKD. The CDR3 nucleotides read TGTGCCACCAGTGGCGAGTTGGAGCAGCCCCAGCATTTT. This gives the protein CATSGELEQPQHF.

The chain links TRBV2 to TRBJ1-5, with unresolved D. Germline lookup yields CDR1 SNHLY and CDR2 FYNNEI. V was trimmed by 3 bases and J by 4 bases, leaving 4 bases between them. The CDR3 is 12 residues long. CDR3 amino acids: CASSEVNQPQHF. The DNA of the CDR3 is TGTGCCAGCAGTGAGGTTAATCAGCCCCAGCATTTT. The variable domain in full, with the rest retrieved from reference TRBV2 and TRBJ1-5, is EPEVTQTPSHQVTQMGQEVILRCVPISNHLYFYWYRQILGQKVEFLVSFYNNEISEKSEIFDDQFSVERPDGSNFTLKIRSTKLEDSAMYFCASSEVNQPQHFGDGTRLSIL.